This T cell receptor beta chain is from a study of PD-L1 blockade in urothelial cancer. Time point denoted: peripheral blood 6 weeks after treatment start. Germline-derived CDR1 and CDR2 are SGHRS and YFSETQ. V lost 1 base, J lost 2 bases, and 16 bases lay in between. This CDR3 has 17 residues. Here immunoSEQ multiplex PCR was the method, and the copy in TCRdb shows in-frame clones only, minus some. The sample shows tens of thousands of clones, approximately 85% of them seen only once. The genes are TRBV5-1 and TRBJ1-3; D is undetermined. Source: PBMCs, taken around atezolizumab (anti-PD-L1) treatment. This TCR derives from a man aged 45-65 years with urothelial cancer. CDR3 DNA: TGCGCCAGCAGCTTGATCGGGGAGCTGCCCACTGGAAACACCATATATTTT. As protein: CASSLIGELPTGNTIYF.